The TCR beta chain described here comes from a study of shared clonotypes between healthy human individuals. Looking at the study overall: The donor pool was made up of a couple of women and a few men aged 18 to 49.

The assay used deep level. Genomic DNA (from each subset) was split evenly across several immunoSEQ plates. Profiled with immunoSEQ multiplex PCR; TCRdb holds only in-frame clones, not every one. The sample records 450,000 to 600,000 clones, about 80% being singletons. The CDR3 is 14 residues long. The sequenced sample was PBMCs. The sequence was obtained from a woman in her forties in good health. Some clones in this sample may be carry-over from other donors' samples. The V and J genes are TRBV21-1 and TRBJ2-3; the DNA was not compared with TRBD2, the D call given in the table. TRBV21-1 is noted as a pseudogene. The CDR3 sequence is CASRRVVNLDTQYF. The DNA for the CDR3 is TGTGCCAGCAGACGAGTTGTAAATTTAGATACGCAGTATTTT.